This passage covers 24 T cell receptor beta chains from one sample sequenced in a study of blood T cell repertoires in COVID-19 (dated by TCRdb to the early 2020s). Library prep was done by the immunoSEQ multiplex PCR assay. Not all clones reach the TCRdb copy of this immuneACCESS table, which keeps in-frame sequences only. Checked studies attribute under half of the gap to unresolved V genes and leave the rest unexplained. The sample table holds 250,000 to 300,000 clones, of which approximately 81% were seen once. In total, the top ten clones hold 3.1% of the sample. Sequences were obtained from peripheral blood. The source of these receptors is a woman aged 18-35 years with acute or convalescent COVID-19.

J is TRBJ2-1 and V is TRBV15, with 13 bases that match TRBD2. Per germline, CDR1 LNHNV and CDR2 YYDKDF (reference sequence). The CDR3 is 19 amino acids. Germline trimming cut 3 bases from V and 0 bases from J; bases unmatched to any gene: 8. The CDR3 loop is CATSRRRTSGSSSYNEQFF. CDR3 coding DNA: TGTGCCACCAGCAGGAGAAGGACTAGCGGGAGTAGCTCCTACAATGAGCAGTTCTTC.

This chain joins TRBV27 and TRBJ2-7; possibly TRBD2 for D (7 bases). CDR3 size: 14 residues. CDR1 MNHEY and CDR2 SMNVEV come from the germline V gene (reference sequence). Trimming took 5 bases from V and 4 from J, leaving 15 bases between them. CDR3 bases: TGTGCCAGCAGTACATTAGGGGGGGTTTACGAGCAGTACTTC. This translates into CASSTLGGVYEQYF.

This chain joins TRBV11-2 and TRBJ2-7; D gene unclear. Between the trimmed V and J ends, which lost 6 bases and 0 bases, there was a span of 15 bases. There are 15 residues in the CDR3. Per the germline V gene, CDR1 is SGHAT and CDR2 is FQNNGV. CDR3 region: CASSILPDTSYEQYF. The CDR3 DNA follows: TGTGCCAGCAGTATACTCCCAGACACCTCCTACGAGCAGTACTTC.

This clone was detected once. The chain carries TRBV6-2 or TRBV6-3 and TRBJ2-1, with TRBD2 matching over 14 bases. V dropped 4 bases and J dropped 4; count of bases not matched to a gene: 6. Germline V gives CDR1 MNHEY, CDR2 SVGEGT. This CDR3 is built from 17 residues. CDR3 sequence (DNA): TGTGCCAGCAGTTCGTGGACTAGCGGGAGGTTGTACAATGAGCAGTTCTTC. Translating it yields CASSSWTSGRLYNEQFF.

In its sample, this clone was seen a few times. This chain joins TRBV28 and TRBJ1-4; D is ambiguous. V was cut by 6 bases and J by 6 bases, with 11 bases left in between. The CDR3 extends over 13 amino acids. Germline CDR1 and CDR2: MDHEN and SYDVKM. CDR3 protein: CASSASAYEKLFF. The CDR3 region has the DNA TGTGCCAGCAGCGCCAGTGCATATGAAAAACTGTTTTTT.

The J gene is TRBJ1-2, the V gene TRBV9, with a tentative D call TRBD1 (6 bases). The ends were cut back, 4 bases at V and 2 bases at J, with 15 bases in the middle. Germline V gives CDR1 SGDLS, CDR2 YYNGEE. The CDR3 covers 15 residues. CDR3 nucleotides: TGTGCCAGCAGCCCAGCCTTCCAGGGGAACTATGGCTACACCTTC. This sequence encodes CASSPAFQGNYGYTF.

This clone was counted only a few times. This rearrangement joins TRBV11-2 to TRBJ2-1, with 9 nucleotides matching TRBD2. The CDR3 has 15 residues. CDR1 is SGHAT and CDR2 is FQNNGV in the germline V gene. Trimming took 4 bases from V and 6 from J; bases not matched to a gene: 7. The CDR3 reads CASSSTSAGGNEQFF. Written as DNA, the CDR3 is TGTGCCAGCAGCTCGACCTCAGCGGGAGGCAATGAGCAGTTCTTC.

V usage is TRBV12-5 and J usage is TRBJ2-2, with 15 bases aligning to TRBD2. The junction had 3 bases not matched to a gene; V was cut back by 5 bases and J by 5 bases. The CDR3 contains 16 residues. Germline V lookup: CDR1 LGHNT, CDR2 FRNRAP. The CDR3 reads CASGPGLAGGTGELFF. CDR3 nucleotide sequence: TGTGCTAGTGGTCCGGGACTAGCGGGAGGTACCGGGGAGCTGTTTTTT.

This clone is a singleton in its sample. The genes are TRBV21-1 and TRBJ2-1; TRBD2 is the table's D call, not checked against the DNA. TRBV21-1 is listed as a pseudogene. This CDR3 region has 15 residues. CDR3 amino acids: CASKGLAGNYNEQFF. Written as DNA, the CDR3 is TGTGCCAGCAAGGGACTAGCGGGAAACTACAATGAGCAGTTCTTC.

V gene TRBV3-1 (or the pseudogene TRBV3-2) combines with J gene TRBJ2-1; 11 bases are shared with TRBD2. The CDR3 has 16 residues. The trim removed 3 bases at V and 4 bases at J, leaving 5 bases unmatched. Germline V gene sequence: CDR1 LGHDT, CDR2 YNNKEL (reference sequence). CDR3: CASSHSGTSGYNEQFF. CDR3 nucleotide sequence: TGTGCCAGCAGCCACTCCGGGACTAGCGGTTACAATGAGCAGTTCTTC.

V and J are TRBV7-2 and TRBJ2-2; D unresolved. Per germline, CDR1 SGHTA and CDR2 FQGNSA. The CDR3 consists of 16 residues. Between the trimmed V and J ends, which lost 1 base and 0 bases, there was a span of 9 bases. The CDR3 spells CASSLVRGSNTGELFF. CDR3 DNA: TGTGCCAGCAGCTTAGTACGCGGATCGAACACCGGGGAGCTGTTTTTT.

There are a few counts of this clone. The chain uses TRBV28 and TRBJ1-3; the match to TRBD1 covers 9 bases. Germline V gene data show CDR1 as MDHEN and CDR2 as SYDVKM. The CDR3 is 15 residues long. V trimming: 6 bases; J trimming: 3 bases; junction bases outside the gene matches: 6. The CDR3 bases are TGTGCCAGCAGCACACAGGGGGCAGGTGGAAACACCATATATTTT. Residues: CASSTQGAGGNTIYF.

This chain links TRBV28 with TRBJ2-2; D is perhaps TRBD2 (6 bases). V lost 1 base to trimming and J lost 4 bases, with 10 bases between them. From germline, CDR1 is MDHEN and CDR2 SYDVKM. This CDR3 is 15 amino acids long. In DNA form, the CDR3 reads TGTGCCAGCAGTTTATCCCGACTAGTCACCGGGGAGCTGTTTTTT. It yields the protein CASSLSRLVTGELFF.

This clone was detected only a few times. The chain is built from TRBV6-4 and TRBJ2-3; D perhaps matches TRBD2 (5 bases). This CDR3 contains 15 residues. The V gene lost 5 bases and the J gene lost 7 bases, with 19 bases spanning the gap. CDR1 and CDR2 (germline): MRHNA, SNTAGT. The CDR3 nucleotides are TGTGCCAGCAGTCCCACTTTCCAGGAGACTAATACGCAGTATTTT. This encodes CASSPTFQETNTQYF.

The chain uses TRBV28 and TRBJ1-5; D perhaps matches TRBD1 (6 bases). V lost 6 bases to trimming and J lost 1 base, with 13 bases between them. The germline CDR1 and CDR2 sequences are MDHEN and SYDVKM. The CDR3 covers 15 residues. The CDR3 coding sequence is TGTGCCAGCAGCCCCGGTGACAGGAGCAATCAGCCCCAGCATTTT. It specifies CASSPGDRSNQPQHF.

The J gene is TRBJ2-7, the V gene TRBV30, with 8 bases aligning to TRBD1. Germline V gene sequence: CDR1 GTSNPN, CDR2 SVGIG (reference sequence). V lost 3 bases to trimming and J lost 2 bases; unmatched junction nucleotides: 3. The CDR3 extends over 13 amino acids. CDR3 protein: CAWRGTGAYEQYF. Here the CDR3 DNA reads TGTGCCTGGAGAGGGACAGGCGCCTACGAGCAGTACTTC.

The chain carries TRBV19 and TRBJ1-1; 8 bases match TRBD1. V was pared by 7 bases and J by 0 bases, with 7 bases of the junction left unmatched. The CDR3 runs 15 residues. Germline CDR1 LNHDA, CDR2 SQIVND (reference sequence). This CDR3 is CASTWTGRVNTEAFF. DNA for the CDR3: TGTGCCAGTACCTGGACAGGGAGGGTGAACACTGAAGCTTTCTTT.

The rearrangement links TRBV19 to TRBJ2-7, with TRBD1 as a possible D gene (6 bases). Germline V lookup: CDR1 LNHDA, CDR2 SQIVND (reference sequence). Trimming pared 3 bases from V and 6 bases from J, leaving 12 bases between. CDR3 length: 13 amino acids. The CDR3 here is CASSIGQRSEQYF. The CDR3 DNA reads as TGTGCCAGTAGTATCGGACAGAGGTCCGAGCAGTACTTC. The full variable domain, with the rest looked up from reference TRBV19 and TRBJ2-7, is DGGITQSPKYLFRKEGQNVTLSCEQNLNHDAMYWYRQDPGQGLRLIYYSQIVNDFQKGDIAEGYSVSREKKESFPLTVTSAQKNPTAFYLCASSIGQRSEQYFGPGTRLTVT.

The count of this clone is one. This sequence joins TRBV5-1 and TRBJ2-3; TRBD2 agrees at 12 bases. The length of the CDR3 is 17 residues. CDR1 SGHRS and CDR2 YFSETQ come from the germline V gene. The junction had 5 bases not matched to a gene; V was cut back by 3 bases and J by 0 bases. The CDR3 DNA reads TGCGCCAGCAGCTCCTACGGGACTAGCGGGAGCACAGATACGCAGTATTTT. It specifies CASSSYGTSGSTDTQYF.

The chain joins TRBV29-1 to TRBJ1-2, with 10 nucleotides matching TRBD1. V was clipped by 3 bases and J by 6 bases; unmatched bases: 7. Germline values: CDR1 SQVTM, CDR2 ANQGSEA. The CDR3 has 14 residues. As DNA, the CDR3 is TGCAGCGTTGACCCAGGACAGGGGGATGATGGCTACACCTTC. It codes for CSVDPGQGDDGYTF.

The chain employs TRBV6-2 or TRBV6-3 and TRBJ2-1, with 7 bases aligning to TRBD2. V was pared by 3 bases and J by 6 bases, with 2 bases of the junction left unmatched. CDR3 length: 13 amino acids. Germline CDR1 MNHEY, CDR2 SVGEGT. CDR3 in amino acids: CASSYPGGNEQFF. In nucleotides, the CDR3 is TGTGCCAGCAGTTATCCGGGGGGCAATGAGCAGTTCTTC.

This chain links TRBV20-1 with TRBJ2-7; weak D call: TRBD2 (6 bases). The CDR3 runs to 11 residues. Germline loops: CDR1 DFQATT, CDR2 SNEGSKA (reference sequence). Trimming took 6 bases from V and 3 from J, leaving 9 bases between them. CDR3 loop: CSARLGYEQYF. The CDR3 DNA sequence: TGCAGTGCCAGACTAGGCTACGAGCAGTACTTC.

The CDR3 nucleotides are TGTGCCAGCAGTGTACAGGGGGGAAACTATGGCTACACCTTC. This codes for CASSVQGGNYGYTF. The rearrangement joins TRBV25-1 to TRBJ1-2; TRBD1 matches 8 bases. CDR3 size: 14 residues. The ends lost 4 bases at V and 2 bases at J; junction bases unmatched: 3. CDR1 is MGHDK and CDR2 is SYGVNS in the germline V gene.

The chain carries TRBV29-1 and TRBJ2-3; 10 bases are a match to TRBD2. Germline V gene sequence: CDR1 SQVTM, CDR2 ANQGSEA. Trimming took 1 base from V and 3 from J; bases not matched to a gene: 4. The CDR3 totals 15 residues. CDR3 bases: TGCAGCGTTGAAGGTATAGCGGGAGGTACAGATACGCAGTATTTT. Its translation: CSVEGIAGGTDTQYF.